This entry lists 24 T cell receptor beta chains sequenced from one sample in a study of blood T cell repertoires in COVID-19. TCRdb's copy holds only in-frame clones and misses some; the assay was immunoSEQ multiplex PCR. The sample yields some 250,000 clones, about 89% seen once. The sample comprised PBMCs or T cells enriched from blood (not recorded which). Receptors were obtained from a man aged 40-55 years who had recovered from COVID-19.

This sequence joins TRBV7-9 and TRBJ2-1; 8 nucleotides line up with TRBD2. The junction had 4 bases not matched to a gene; V was cut back by 5 bases and J by 1 base. CDR1 and CDR2 (germline): SEHNR, FQNEAQ (reference sequence). The CDR3 is 15 amino acids. CDR3 amino acids: CASSHERESYNEQFF. The CDR3 DNA is TGTGCCAGCAGCCACGAGCGGGAGTCCTACAATGAGCAGTTCTTC.

This chain connects TRBV9 to TRBJ2-1; the D gene is possibly TRBD2 (6 bases). V dropped 0 bases and J dropped 4 bases, with 11 bases sitting between them. The germline gives CDR1 SGDLS, CDR2 YYNGEE. This CDR3 region has 15 residues. CDR3 DNA: TGTGCCAGCAGCGTAGGGGGCGGGGCTTACAATGAGCAGTTCTTC. It yields the protein CASSVGGGAYNEQFF. The full variable domain, in which reference TRBV9 and TRBJ2-1 provide the parts outside the CDR3, is DSGVTQTPKHLITATGQRVTLRCSPRSGDLSVYWYQQSLDQGLQFLIQYYNGEERAKGNILERFSAQQFPDLHSELNLSSLELGDSALYFCASSVGGGAYNEQFFGPGTRLTVL.

The chain recombines TRBV11-3 with TRBJ2-7; D possibly corresponds to TRBD2 (5 bases). The germline V and J ends were trimmed by 5 bases and 1 base, with 15 bases remaining between them. The CDR3 consists of 15 residues. Per the germline V gene, CDR1 is SGHNT and CDR2 is YENEEA. The CDR3 DNA sequence: TGTGCCAGCAGCCCTCCGGACGGACTTTCCTACGAGCAGTACTTC. Residues: CASSPPDGLSYEQYF.

V gene TRBV24-1 combines with J gene TRBJ2-3; 9 bases fit TRBD1. V was pared by 5 bases and J by 0 bases, with 8 bases of the junction left unmatched. In germline, CDR1 is KGHDR, CDR2 SFDVKD. CDR3 length: 17 amino acids. The CDR3 spells CATSGQPGQGSTDTQYF. CDR3 coding DNA: TGTGCCACCAGTGGTCAGCCGGGACAGGGCAGCACAGATACGCAGTATTTT.

This chain joins TRBV27 and TRBJ1-2, with 11 bases aligning to TRBD1. V lost 5 bases and J lost 5; bases outside the gene matches: 10. CDR3 length: 16 amino acids. CDR1 and CDR2 (germline): MNHEY, SMNVEV (reference sequence). The CDR3 spells CASSNGQGAILYGYTF. In DNA form, the CDR3 reads TGTGCCAGCAGTAACGGACAGGGGGCAATCTTATATGGCTACACCTTC.

The rearrangement uses TRBV7-3 and TRBJ2-1, with D tentatively TRBD1 (5 bases). The V and J ends lost 6 bases and 0 bases respectively, with 12 bases between them. Per germline, CDR1 SGHTA and CDR2 FQGTGA. CDR3 size: 15 residues. CDR3 loop: CASSTTGPSYNEQFF. The CDR3, as DNA: TGTGCCAGCAGTACTACAGGACCCTCCTACAATGAGCAGTTCTTC.

The CDR3 DNA is TGTGCCAGCAGCTTGGCCGGGAGGGATACGCAGTATTTT. Residues: CASSLAGRDTQYF. The chain combines TRBV5-5 with TRBJ2-3, with 7 positions matching TRBD2. The junction had 1 base not matched to a gene; V was cut back by 0 bases and J by 6 bases. Germline CDR1 reads SGHKS; CDR2 reads YYEKEE (reference sequence). CDR3 length equals 13 residues.

The chain joins TRBV3-1 (or the pseudogene TRBV3-2) to TRBJ1-5; 10 bases are shared with TRBD1. The CDR3 has 17 amino acids. Germline values: CDR1 LGHDT, CDR2 YNNKEL (reference sequence). V trimming: 3 bases; J trimming: 7 bases; junction bases outside the gene matches: 12. The CDR3 DNA reads as TGTGCCAGCAGCCAGACAGGGGGCCTCTCCGGAGAGCAGCCCCAGCATTTT. As protein: CASSQTGGLSGEQPQHF.

This chain uses TRBV18 with TRBJ1-1, with a tentative D call TRBD1 (5 bases). Looked up from germline, CDR1 is KGHSH and CDR2 is LQKENI. The CDR3 length is 14 residues. Trimming took 5 bases from V and 1 from J, leaving 11 bases between them. CDR3 region: CASSKTEKNTEAFF. The CDR3, as DNA: TGTGCCAGCTCAAAGACAGAGAAGAACACTGAAGCTTTCTTT.

The rearrangement links TRBV29-1 to TRBJ1-1; 7 bases agree with TRBD1. J gave up 4 bases and V 7 bases, and 9 bases lay outside the gene matches. The length of the CDR3 is 13 residues. Looked up from germline, CDR1 is SQVTM and CDR2 is ANQGSEA. The CDR3 nucleotides read TGCAGCGCCGAGGAACGACAGGGCACTGAAGCTTTCTTT. Protein product: CSAEERQGTEAFF. The full variable domain, rest sourced from reference TRBV29-1 and TRBJ1-1, is SAVISQKPSRDICQRGTSLTIQCQVDSQVTMMFWYRQQPGQSLTLIATANQGSEATYESGFVIDKFPISRPNLTFSTLTVSNMSPEDSSIYLCSAEERQGTEAFFGQGTRLTVV.

The count of this clone is one. The chain joins TRBV6-1 to TRBJ2-7; 9 bases match TRBD2. CDR1 and CDR2 (germline): MNHNS, SASEGT. Trimming removed 1 base from V and 3 bases from J; junction bases left unmatched: 4. The CDR3 is 15 residues long. This CDR3 is CASSEGAGGFYEQYF. As DNA, the CDR3 is TGTGCCAGCAGTGAAGGGGCGGGGGGGTTCTACGAGCAGTACTTC.

V usage is TRBV4-1 and J usage is TRBJ1-4; D gene uncertain. This CDR3 has 13 amino acids. The ends were cut back, 4 bases at V and 7 bases at J, with 10 bases in the middle. Germline V gene data show CDR1 as MGHRA and CDR2 as YSYEKL. CDR3 sequence (DNA): TGCGCCAGCAGCCCGGGAGGGATTGAAAAACTGTTTTTT. The encoded protein is CASSPGGIEKLFF.

The chain joins TRBV6-5 to TRBJ1-1; no reliable D call. This CDR3 spans 14 amino acids. Germline V CDR1 and CDR2: MNHEY, SVGAGI. V lost 6 bases to trimming and J lost 6 bases, with 17 bases between them. CDR3 nucleotide sequence: TGTGCCAGCAGGCGCGCCACCACTGCGGCTGAAGCTTTCTTT. The encoded protein is CASRRATTAAEAFF.

The chain uses TRBV5-4 and TRBJ2-7; D gene ambiguous. Germline loops: CDR1 SGHNT, CDR2 YYREEE (reference sequence). Trimming took 3 bases from V and 5 from J, leaving 12 bases between them. The CDR3 consists of 13 residues. In DNA form, the CDR3 reads TGTGCCAGCAGCTCGGGTTTTGATGACGAGCAGTACTTC. The encoded protein is CASSSGFDDEQYF.

V and J are TRBV10-2 and TRBJ2-1, with D uncertain. The CDR3 length is 12 residues. Trimming took 0 bases from V and 9 from J, leaving 6 bases between them. Germline V gene sequence: CDR1 WSHSY, CDR2 SAAADI. The CDR3 DNA sequence: TGCGCCAGCAGTGAGTCGGCAGGTGAGCAGTTCTTC. It is translated as CASSESAGEQFF.

This clone was counted a few times. This chain joins TRBV19 and TRBJ2-3; D is perhaps TRBD2 (6 bases). Germline V gene data show CDR1 as LNHDA and CDR2 as SQIVND (reference sequence). This CDR3 contains 18 residues. Trimming stripped 3 bases from V and 1 base from J, with 20 bases between. The DNA of the CDR3 is TGTGCCAGTAGTATTTTTTTGCAGGTAGGGGAGGGCACAGATACGCAGTATTTT. Translating gives CASSIFLQVGEGTDTQYF. Based on the CDR3 plus reference TRBV19 and TRBJ2-3, the full variable domain is DGGITQSPKYLFRKEGQNVTLSCEQNLNHDAMYWYRQDPGQGLRLIYYSQIVNDFQKGDIAEGYSVSREKKESFPLTVTSAQKNPTAFYLCASSIFLQVGEGTDTQYFGPGTRLTVL.

The chain uses TRBV24-1 and TRBJ2-2; TRBD1 matches 11 bases. The CDR3 is 14 residues long. Looked up from germline, CDR1 is KGHDR and CDR2 is SFDVKD. V lost 9 bases and J lost 4; bases outside the gene matches: 3. Here the CDR3 DNA reads TGTGCCACCGGGGGACAGGGGGTCACCGGGGAGCTGTTTTTT. Amino acid sequence: CATGGQGVTGELFF.

This chain joins TRBV19 and TRBJ1-2; D is perhaps TRBD1 (5 bases). Germline V gene sequence: CDR1 LNHDA, CDR2 SQIVND (reference sequence). Trimming took off 1 base at V and 2 bases at J, with 8 bases between the two ends. The CDR3 loop spans 14 amino acids. The CDR3 coding sequence is TGTGCCAGTAGTATAGGGGGCGGAAACTATGGCTACACCTTC. Amino acid sequence: CASSIGGGNYGYTF.

The V gene is TRBV7-9, the J gene TRBJ2-5; the match to TRBD2 covers 11 bases. Germline V lookup: CDR1 SEHNR, CDR2 FQNEAQ (reference sequence). Losses at the gene ends were 4 bases for V and 3 bases for J; bases not matched to a gene: 10. CDR3 length equals 17 residues. The CDR3 nucleotides are TGTGCCAGCAGCTCGTACACTGCTAGCGGGGGGAAAGAGACCCAGTACTTC. This encodes CASSSYTASGGKETQYF.

The chain couples TRBV11-2 to TRBJ1-5; 7 positions match TRBD1. The germline V gene encodes CDR1 SGHAT and CDR2 FQNNGV. The CDR3 spans 14 residues. V lost 5 bases, J lost 6 bases, and 7 bases stayed unmatched. The CDR3 DNA is TGTGCCAGCAGCAAAGACAGGGTCAGTCAGCCCCAGCATTTT. Translating it yields CASSKDRVSQPQHF.

In its sample, this clone was seen a few times. This rearrangement joins TRBV4-1 to TRBJ1-5; 9 bases are a match to TRBD1. CDR3 length equals 15 residues. Trimming at V came to 1 base and at J to 6 bases, leaving 4 bases not matched to a gene. CDR1 MGHRA and CDR2 YSYEKL come from the germline V gene. The CDR3 nucleotides read TGCGCCAGCAGCCAAGGGGGACAGGGTGTTCAGCCCCAGCATTTT. The encoded protein is CASSQGGQGVQPQHF.

The chain has TRBV30 and TRBJ2-2; 10 nucleotides line up with TRBD1. In germline, CDR1 is GTSNPN, CDR2 SVGIG (reference sequence). V shed 5 bases, J shed 0 bases, and the junction held 3 bases outside the gene matches. The CDR3 runs 15 residues. The CDR3: CAWEGQGANTGELFF. The CDR3 DNA reads TGTGCCTGGGAAGGACAGGGGGCGAACACCGGGGAGCTGTTTTTT.

V usage is TRBV18 and J usage is TRBJ1-1, with D tentatively TRBD1 (6 bases). This CDR3 region has 15 residues. The germline V gene encodes CDR1 KGHSH and CDR2 LQKENI. V shed 1 base and J shed 2 bases, with 11 bases lying between them. CDR3 in amino acids: CASSPLAGANTEAFF. The CDR3 DNA reads TGTGCCAGCTCACCACTGGCAGGGGCAAACACTGAAGCTTTCTTT.

V gene TRBV28 combines with J gene TRBJ2-1; D is unresolved. The V gene's germline CDR1 is MDHEN and CDR2 SYDVKM. Trimming pared 7 bases from V and 10 bases from J, leaving 20 bases between. The CDR3 is made up of 14 amino acids. Written as DNA, the CDR3 is TGTGCCAGCACCCTTCTCGATCCCTTCGGGGAGCAGTTCTTC. It codes for CASTLLDPFGEQFF.